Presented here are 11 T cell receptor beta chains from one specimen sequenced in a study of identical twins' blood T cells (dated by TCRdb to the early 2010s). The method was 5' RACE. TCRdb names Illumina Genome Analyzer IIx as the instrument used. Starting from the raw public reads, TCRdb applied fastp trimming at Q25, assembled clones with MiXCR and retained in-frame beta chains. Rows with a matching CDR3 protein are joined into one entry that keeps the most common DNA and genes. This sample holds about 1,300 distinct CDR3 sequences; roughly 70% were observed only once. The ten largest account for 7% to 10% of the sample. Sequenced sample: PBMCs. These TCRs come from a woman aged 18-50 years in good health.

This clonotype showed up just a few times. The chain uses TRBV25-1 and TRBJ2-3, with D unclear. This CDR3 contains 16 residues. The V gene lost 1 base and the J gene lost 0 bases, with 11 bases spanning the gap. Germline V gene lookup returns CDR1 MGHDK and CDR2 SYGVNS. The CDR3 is CASSESHQQSTDTQYF. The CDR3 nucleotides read TGTGCCAGCAGTGAATCTCACCAGCAAAGCACAGATACGCAGTATTTT.

For the CDR3, the DNA is TGTGCCAGCAGCTTGGGTATAGCCTCCTACAATGAGCAGTTCTTC. Translated: CASSLGIASYNEQFF. The chain has TRBV5-6 and TRBJ2-1; no firm D call. The CDR3 sequence is 15 residues long. Trimming pared 0 bases from V and 0 bases from J, leaving 7 bases between. Germline CDR1 is SGHDT and CDR2 is YYEEEE. The full variable domain, in which reference TRBV5-6 and TRBJ2-1 provide the parts outside the CDR3, is DAGVTQSPTHLIKTRGQQVTLRCSPKSGHDTVSWYQQALGQGPQFIFQYYEEEERQRGNFPDRFSGHQFPNYSSELNVNALLLGDSALYLCASSLGIASYNEQFFGPGTRLTVL.

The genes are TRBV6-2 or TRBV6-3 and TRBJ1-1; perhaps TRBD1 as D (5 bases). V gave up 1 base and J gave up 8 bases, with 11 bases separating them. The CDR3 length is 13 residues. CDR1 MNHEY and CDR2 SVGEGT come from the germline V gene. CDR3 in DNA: TGTGCCAGCAGTTACTTTGGGGGGGGAGAAGCTTTCTTT. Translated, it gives CASSYFGGGEAFF.

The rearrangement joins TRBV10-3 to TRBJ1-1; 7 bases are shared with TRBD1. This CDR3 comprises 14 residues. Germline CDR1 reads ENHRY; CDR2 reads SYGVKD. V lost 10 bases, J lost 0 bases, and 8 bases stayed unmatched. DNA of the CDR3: TGTGCCACGGGACAGTTGCCAATGAACACTGAAGCTTTCTTT. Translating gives CATGQLPMNTEAFF.

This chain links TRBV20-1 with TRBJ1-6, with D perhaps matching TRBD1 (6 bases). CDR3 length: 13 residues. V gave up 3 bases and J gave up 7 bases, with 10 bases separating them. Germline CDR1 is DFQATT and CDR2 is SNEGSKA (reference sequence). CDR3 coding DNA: TGCAGTGCTAGCAGACAGGAGAATTCACCCCTCCACTTT. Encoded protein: CSASRQENSPLHF.

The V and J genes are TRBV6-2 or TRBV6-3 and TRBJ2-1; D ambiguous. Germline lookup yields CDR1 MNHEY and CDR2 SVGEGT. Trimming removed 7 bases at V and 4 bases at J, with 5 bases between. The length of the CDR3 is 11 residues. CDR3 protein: CASMGYNEQFF. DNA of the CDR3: TGTGCCAGCATGGGGTACAATGAGCAGTTCTTC.

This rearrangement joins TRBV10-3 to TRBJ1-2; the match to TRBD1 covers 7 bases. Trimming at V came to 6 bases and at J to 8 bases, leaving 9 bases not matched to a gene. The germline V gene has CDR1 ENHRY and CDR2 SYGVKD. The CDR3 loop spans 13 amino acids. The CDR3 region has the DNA TGTGCCATCAGGTCCGGGACAGCTGACGGCTACACCTTC. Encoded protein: CAIRSGTADGYTF.

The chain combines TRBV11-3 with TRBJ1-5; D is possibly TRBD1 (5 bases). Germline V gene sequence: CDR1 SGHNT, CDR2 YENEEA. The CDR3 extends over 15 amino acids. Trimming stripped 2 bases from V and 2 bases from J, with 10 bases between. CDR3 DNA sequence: TGTGCCAGCAGCTTATGGGGGGGAGGCAATCAGCCCCAGCATTTT. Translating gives CASSLWGGGNQPQHF. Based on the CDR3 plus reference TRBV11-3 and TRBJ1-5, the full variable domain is EAGVVQSPRYKIIEKKQPVAFWCNPISGHNTLYWYLQNLGQGPELLIRYENEEAVDDSQLPKDRFSAERLKGVDSTLKIQPAELGDSAVYLCASSLWGGGNQPQHFGDGTRLSIL.

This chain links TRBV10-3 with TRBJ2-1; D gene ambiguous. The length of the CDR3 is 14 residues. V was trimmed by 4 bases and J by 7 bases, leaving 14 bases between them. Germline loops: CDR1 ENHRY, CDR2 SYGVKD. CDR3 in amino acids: CAISGLTNRNEQFF. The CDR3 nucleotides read TGTGCCATCAGTGGGCTCACAAACAGAAATGAGCAGTTCTTC.

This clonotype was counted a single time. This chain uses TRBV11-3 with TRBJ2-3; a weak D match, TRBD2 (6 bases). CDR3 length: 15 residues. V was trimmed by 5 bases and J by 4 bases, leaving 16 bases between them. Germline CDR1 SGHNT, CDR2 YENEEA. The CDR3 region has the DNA TGTGCCAGCAGCCCCGCCGGGGGTTCGGCAGATACGCAGTATTTT. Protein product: CASSPAGGSADTQYF.

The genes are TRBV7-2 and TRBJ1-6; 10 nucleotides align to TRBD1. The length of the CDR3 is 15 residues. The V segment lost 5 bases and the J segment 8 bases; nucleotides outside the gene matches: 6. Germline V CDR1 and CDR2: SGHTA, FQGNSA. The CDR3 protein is CASSITGTGDSPLHF. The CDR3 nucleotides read TGTGCCAGCAGCATTACCGGGACAGGGGATTCACCCCTCCACTTT.